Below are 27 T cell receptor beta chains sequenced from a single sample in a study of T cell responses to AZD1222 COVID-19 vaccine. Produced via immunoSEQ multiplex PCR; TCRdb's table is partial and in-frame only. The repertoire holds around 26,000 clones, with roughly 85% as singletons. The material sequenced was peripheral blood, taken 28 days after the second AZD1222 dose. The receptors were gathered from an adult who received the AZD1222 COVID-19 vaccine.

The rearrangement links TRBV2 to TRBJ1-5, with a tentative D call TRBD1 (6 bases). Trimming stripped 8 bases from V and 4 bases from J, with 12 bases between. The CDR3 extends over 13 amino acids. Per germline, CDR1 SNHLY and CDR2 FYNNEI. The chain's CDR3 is CASGGGFNQPQHF. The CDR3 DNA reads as TGTGCCAGCGGAGGGGGGTTTAATCAGCCCCAGCATTTT.

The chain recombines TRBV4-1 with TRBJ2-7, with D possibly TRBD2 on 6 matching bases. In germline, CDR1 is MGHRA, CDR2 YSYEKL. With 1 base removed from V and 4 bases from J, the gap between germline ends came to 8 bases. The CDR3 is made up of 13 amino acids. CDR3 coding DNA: TGCGCCAGCAGCCAAGTTGGGGGGTACGAGCAGTACTTC. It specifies CASSQVGGYEQYF.

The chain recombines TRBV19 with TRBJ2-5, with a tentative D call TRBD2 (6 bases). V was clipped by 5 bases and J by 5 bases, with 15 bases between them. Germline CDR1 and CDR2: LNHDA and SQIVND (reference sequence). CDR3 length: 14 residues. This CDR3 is CASSPGGRGETQYF. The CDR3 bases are TGTGCCAGTAGTCCGGGCGGACGGGGGGAGACCCAGTACTTC.

The CDR3 spells CASSQEWGLTDTQYF. The CDR3 coding sequence is TGTGCCAGCAGCCAAGAATGGGGCCTCACAGATACGCAGTATTTT. This chain links TRBV6-5 with TRBJ2-3, with D possibly being TRBD1 (5 bases). The germline V gene encodes CDR1 MNHEY and CDR2 SVGAGI. Trimming cost V 6 bases and J 2 bases, with 15 bases left between them. There are 15 residues in the CDR3.

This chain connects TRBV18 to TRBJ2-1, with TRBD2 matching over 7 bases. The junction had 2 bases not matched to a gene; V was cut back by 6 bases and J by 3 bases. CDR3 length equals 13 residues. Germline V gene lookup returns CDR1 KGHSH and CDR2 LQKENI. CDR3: CASSQRGYNEQFF. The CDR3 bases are TGTGCCAGCTCCCAGCGGGGCTACAATGAGCAGTTCTTC.

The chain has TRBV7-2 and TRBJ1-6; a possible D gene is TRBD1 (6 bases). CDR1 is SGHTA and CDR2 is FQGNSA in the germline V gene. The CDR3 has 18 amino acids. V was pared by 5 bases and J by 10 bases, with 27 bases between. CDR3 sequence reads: CASSLTNTRGRIDSPLHF. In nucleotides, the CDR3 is TGTGCCAGCAGCCTAACAAATACCAGGGGCCGCATCGACTCACCCCTCCACTTT. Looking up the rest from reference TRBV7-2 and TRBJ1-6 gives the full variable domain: GAGVSQSPSNKVTEKGKDVELRCDPISGHTALYWYRQSLGQGLEFLIYFQGNSAPDKSGLPSDRFSAERTGGSVSTLTIQRTQQEDSAVYLCASSLTNTRGRIDSPLHFGNGTRLTVT.

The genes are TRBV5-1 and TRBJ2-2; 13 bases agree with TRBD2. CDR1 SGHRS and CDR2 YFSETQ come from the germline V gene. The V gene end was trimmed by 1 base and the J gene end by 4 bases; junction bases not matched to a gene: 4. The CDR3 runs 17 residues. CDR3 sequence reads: CASSLTSGGAPTGELFF. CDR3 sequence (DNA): TGCGCCAGCAGCTTGACTAGCGGGGGGGCCCCCACCGGGGAGCTGTTTTTT.

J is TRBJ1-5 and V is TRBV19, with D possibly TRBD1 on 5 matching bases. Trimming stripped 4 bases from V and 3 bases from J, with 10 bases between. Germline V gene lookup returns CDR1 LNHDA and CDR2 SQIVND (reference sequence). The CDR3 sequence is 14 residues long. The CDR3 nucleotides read TGTGCCAGTAGTAAGGGGTTGGCCAATCAGCCCCAGCATTTT. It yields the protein CASSKGLANQPQHF.

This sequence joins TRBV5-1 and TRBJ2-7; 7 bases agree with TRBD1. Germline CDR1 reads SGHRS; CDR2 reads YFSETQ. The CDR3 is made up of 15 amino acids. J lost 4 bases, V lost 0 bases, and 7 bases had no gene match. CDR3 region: CASSLGGTAEYEQYF. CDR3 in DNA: TGCGCCAGCAGCTTGGGAGGGACAGCAGAATACGAGCAGTACTTC.

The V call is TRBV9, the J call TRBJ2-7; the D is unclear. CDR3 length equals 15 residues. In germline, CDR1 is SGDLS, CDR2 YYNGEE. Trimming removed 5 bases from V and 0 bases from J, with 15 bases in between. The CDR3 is CASSLTDGFSYEQYF. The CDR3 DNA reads TGTGCCAGCAGTTTAACGGACGGATTCTCCTACGAGCAGTACTTC.

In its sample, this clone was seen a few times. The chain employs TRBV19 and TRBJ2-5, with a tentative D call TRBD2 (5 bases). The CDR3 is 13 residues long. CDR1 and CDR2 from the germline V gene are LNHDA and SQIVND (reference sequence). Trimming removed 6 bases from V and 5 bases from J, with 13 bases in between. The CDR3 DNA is TGTGCCAGTAGCGAGATAAGAGGGGAGACCCAGTACTTC. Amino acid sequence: CASSEIRGETQYF.

As DNA, the CDR3 is TGTGCCAGCAGCCAAGGAGCGGGGGGCCGCTACGAGCAGTACTTC. It encodes CASSQGAGGRYEQYF. The chain carries TRBV3-1 (or the pseudogene TRBV3-2) and TRBJ2-7, with 9 nucleotides matching TRBD2. Germline loops: CDR1 LGHDT, CDR2 YNNKEL (reference sequence). V shed 1 base, J shed 3 bases, and the junction held 4 bases outside the gene matches. The CDR3 is made up of 15 amino acids.

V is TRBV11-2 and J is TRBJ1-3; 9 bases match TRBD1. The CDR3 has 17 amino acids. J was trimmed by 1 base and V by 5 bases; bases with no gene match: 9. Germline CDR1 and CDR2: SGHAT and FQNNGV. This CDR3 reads CASSRQTGGRSGNTIYF. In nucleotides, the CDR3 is TGTGCCAGCAGCCGCCAGACAGGGGGTAGATCTGGAAACACCATATATTTT.

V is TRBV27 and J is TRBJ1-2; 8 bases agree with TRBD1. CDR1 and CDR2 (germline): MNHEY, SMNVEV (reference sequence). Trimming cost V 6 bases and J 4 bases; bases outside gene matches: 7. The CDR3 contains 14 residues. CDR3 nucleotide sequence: TGTGCCAGCAGCCCGGACAGGGCCAGCTATGGCTACACCTTC. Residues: CASSPDRASYGYTF.

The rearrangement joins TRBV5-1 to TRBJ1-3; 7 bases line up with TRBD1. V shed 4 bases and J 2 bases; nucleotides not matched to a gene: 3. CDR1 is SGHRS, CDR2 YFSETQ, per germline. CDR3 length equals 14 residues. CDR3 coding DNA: TGCGCCAGCAGCGATGACAGGGCTGGAAACACCATATATTTT. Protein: CASSDDRAGNTIYF.

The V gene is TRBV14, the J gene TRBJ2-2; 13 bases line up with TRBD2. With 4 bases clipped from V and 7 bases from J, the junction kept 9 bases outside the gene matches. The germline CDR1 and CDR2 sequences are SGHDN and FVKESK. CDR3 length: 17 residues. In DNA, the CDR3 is TGTGCCAGCAGCCGCACCCCGGGACTAGCGGGGAGCGGGGAGCTGTTTTTT. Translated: CASSRTPGLAGSGELFF.

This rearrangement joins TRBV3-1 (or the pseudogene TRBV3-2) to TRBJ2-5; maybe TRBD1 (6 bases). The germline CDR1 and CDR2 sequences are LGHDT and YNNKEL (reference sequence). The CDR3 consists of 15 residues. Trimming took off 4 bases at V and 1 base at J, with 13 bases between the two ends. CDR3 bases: TGTGCCAGCAGCCCCAGTGGGGGCCCCCAAGAGACCCAGTACTTC. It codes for CASSPSGGPQETQYF.

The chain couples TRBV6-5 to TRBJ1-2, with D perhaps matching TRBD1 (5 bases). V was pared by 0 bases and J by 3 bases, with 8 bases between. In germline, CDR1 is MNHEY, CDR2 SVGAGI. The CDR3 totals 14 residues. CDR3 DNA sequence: TGTGCCAGCAGTTACTCGGGGGTGGACTATGGCTACACCTTC. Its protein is CASSYSGVDYGYTF.

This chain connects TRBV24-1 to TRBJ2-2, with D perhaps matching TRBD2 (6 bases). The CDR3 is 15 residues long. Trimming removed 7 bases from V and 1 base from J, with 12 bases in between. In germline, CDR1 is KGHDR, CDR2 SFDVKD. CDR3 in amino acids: CATSAVGGNTGELFF. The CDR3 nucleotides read TGTGCCACCAGCGCTGTGGGGGGGAACACCGGGGAGCTGTTTTTT.

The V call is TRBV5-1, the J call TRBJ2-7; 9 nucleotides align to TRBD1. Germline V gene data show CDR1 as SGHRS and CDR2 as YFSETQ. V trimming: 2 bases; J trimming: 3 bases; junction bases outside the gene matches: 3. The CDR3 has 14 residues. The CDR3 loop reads CASSFTGGHYEQYF. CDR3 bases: TGCGCCAGCAGCTTTACAGGGGGCCACTACGAGCAGTACTTC.

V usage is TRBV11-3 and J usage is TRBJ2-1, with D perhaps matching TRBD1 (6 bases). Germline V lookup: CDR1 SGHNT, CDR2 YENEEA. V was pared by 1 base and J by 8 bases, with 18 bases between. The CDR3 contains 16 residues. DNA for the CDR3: TGTGCCAGCAGCTTAGGATTCGCCAGGGGTCGGGATGAGCAGTTCTTC. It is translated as CASSLGFARGRDEQFF.

The CDR3 nucleotides read TGTGCCAGCAGTTCTTCAGAAAAACTGTTTTTT. Its translation is CASSSSEKLFF. The chain carries TRBV12-3 or TRBV12-4 and TRBJ1-4; D is undetermined. V dropped 4 bases and J dropped 8 bases, with 5 bases sitting between them. This CDR3 has 11 residues.

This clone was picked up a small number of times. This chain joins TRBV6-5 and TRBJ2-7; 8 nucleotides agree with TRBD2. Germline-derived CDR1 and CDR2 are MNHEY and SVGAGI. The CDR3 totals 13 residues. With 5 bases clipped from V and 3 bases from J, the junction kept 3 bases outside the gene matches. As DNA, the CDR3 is TGTGCCAGCAGTAGGACTAGCTACTACGAGCAGTACTTC. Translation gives CASSRTSYYEQYF.

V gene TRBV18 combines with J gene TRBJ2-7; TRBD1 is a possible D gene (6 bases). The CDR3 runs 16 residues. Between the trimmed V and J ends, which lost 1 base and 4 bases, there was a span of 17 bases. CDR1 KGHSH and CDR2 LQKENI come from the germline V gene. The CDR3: CASSPQGGASFYEQYF. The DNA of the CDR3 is TGTGCCAGCTCACCACAAGGGGGTGCCTCTTTTTACGAGCAGTACTTC.

The CDR3 loop is CASSELEGRLTRGEQFF. In DNA, the CDR3 is TGTGCCAGCAGTGAATTGGAGGGCCGACTTACCCGGGGGGAGCAGTTCTTC. J is TRBJ2-1 and V is TRBV6-1, with a tentative D call TRBD2 (6 bases). This CDR3 has 17 residues. Germline-derived CDR1 and CDR2 are MNHNS and SASEGT. V was pared by 2 bases and J by 10 bases, with 24 bases between.

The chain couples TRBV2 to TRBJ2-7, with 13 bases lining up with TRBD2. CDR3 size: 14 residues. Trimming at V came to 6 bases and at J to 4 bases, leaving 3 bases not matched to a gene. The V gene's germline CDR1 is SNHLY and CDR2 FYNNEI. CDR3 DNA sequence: TGTGCCAGCAGGGGACTAGCGGGGCGTTACGAGCAGTACTTC. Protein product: CASRGLAGRYEQYF.

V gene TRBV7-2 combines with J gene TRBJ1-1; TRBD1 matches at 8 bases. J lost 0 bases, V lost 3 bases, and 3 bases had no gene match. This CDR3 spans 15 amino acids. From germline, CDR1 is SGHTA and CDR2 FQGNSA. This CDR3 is CASSFMGQVNTEAFF. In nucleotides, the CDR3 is TGTGCCAGCAGCTTCATGGGACAGGTGAACACTGAAGCTTTCTTT. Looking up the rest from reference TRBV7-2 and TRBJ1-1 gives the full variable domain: GAGVSQSPSNKVTEKGKDVELRCDPISGHTALYWYRQSLGQGLEFLIYFQGNSAPDKSGLPSDRFSAERTGGSVSTLTIQRTQQEDSAVYLCASSFMGQVNTEAFFGQGTRLTVV.